Listed below are T cell receptor beta chains from one sample, sequenced in a study of cytomegalovirus exposure and HLA in healthy donors. Measured with immunoSEQ multiplex PCR; TCRdb has only the in-frame clones, and not every one. Of roughly 100,000 clones in the sample, about 87% are singletons; the top ten hold around 1.7%. The sample consisted of PBMCs. These TCRs come from a woman under 30 in good health and CMV-seropositive. CDR3s include the opening cysteine and the closing phenylalanine or tryptophan. A D gene is named only where the DNA matches it firmly. Rows give clone size only sometimes, using once, few, many, or a class for an expanded clone.

v_gene: TRBV11-2; abundance: NA; len: 18; j_gene: TRBJ2-1; d_gene: TRBD2; CDR3aa: CASSVTSGGPFSYNEQFF; CDR3nt: TGTGCCAGCAGCGTTACTAGCGGGGGGCCTTTCTCCTACAATGAGCAGTTCTTC
v_gene: TRBV19; abundance: NA; len: 14; j_gene: TRBJ1-4; d_gene: NA; CDR3aa: CASMDTEKSEKLFF; CDR3nt: TGTGCCAGTATGGATACAGAGAAGAGTGAAAAACTGTTTTTT
v_gene: TRBV2; abundance: NA; len: 13; j_gene: TRBJ2-2; d_gene: NA; CDR3aa: CASNTQGTGELFF; CDR3nt: TGTGCCAGCAATACTCAGGGGACCGGGGAGCTGTTTTTT
v_gene: TRBV7-9; abundance: NA; len: 15; j_gene: TRBJ2-2; d_gene: NA; CDR3aa: CASSPGTYHTGELFF; CDR3nt: TGTGCCAGCAGCCCAGGGACATACCACACCGGGGAGCTGTTTTTT
v_gene: TRBV28; abundance: NA; len: 15; j_gene: TRBJ1-2; d_gene: NA; CDR3aa: CASSLSRGPFYGYTF; CDR3nt: TGTGCCAGCAGTCTATCCAGGGGCCCCTTCTATGGCTACACCTTC
v_gene: TRBV6-5; abundance: NA; len: 16; j_gene: TRBJ1-4; d_gene: NA; CDR3aa: CASSYSGLATNEKLFF; CDR3nt: TGTGCCAGCAGTTACTCGGGCTTGGCAACTAATGAAAAACTGTTTTTT
v_gene: TRBV11-2; abundance: NA; len: 16; j_gene: TRBJ2-2; d_gene: TRBD2; CDR3aa: CASSLVTSGNTGELFF; CDR3nt: TGTGCCAGCAGCTTAGTGACTAGCGGGAACACCGGGGAGCTGTTTTTT
v_gene: TRBV4-2; abundance: NA; len: 16; j_gene: TRBJ2-2; d_gene: NA; CDR3aa: CASSPLVLASTGELFF; CDR3nt: TGTGCCAGCAGCCCTCTCGTCCTAGCGAGCACCGGGGAGCTGTTTTTT
v_gene: TRBV4-1; abundance: NA; len: 13; j_gene: TRBJ2-2; d_gene: NA; CDR3aa: CASSQASTGELFF; CDR3nt: TGCGCCAGCAGCCAAGCCAGCACCGGGGAGCTGTTTTTT
v_gene: TRBV6-1; abundance: NA; len: 16; j_gene: TRBJ2-7; d_gene: TRBD2; CDR3aa: CASSEFASGQSYEQYF; CDR3nt: TGTGCCAGCAGTGAATTTGCTAGCGGACAATCCTACGAGCAGTACTTC
v_gene: TRBV11-2; abundance: NA; len: 16; j_gene: TRBJ2-7; d_gene: TRBD1; CDR3aa: CASRYEQGAAPYEQYF; CDR3nt: TGTGCCAGCAGGTACGAACAGGGGGCGGCCCCCTACGAGCAGTACTTC
v_gene: TRBV21-1; abundance: NA; len: 16; j_gene: TRBJ2-3; d_gene: NA; CDR3aa: CASSKLPGPSTDTQYF; CDR3nt: TGTGCCAGCAGCAAATTACCCGGTCCTAGCACAGATACGCAGTATTTT
v_gene: TRBV19; abundance: NA; len: 13; j_gene: TRBJ1-5; d_gene: NA; CDR3aa: CASSKEGEQPQHF; CDR3nt: TGTGCCAGTAGTAAGGAAGGGGAACAGCCCCAGCATTTT
v_gene: TRBV6-1; abundance: few; len: 15; j_gene: TRBJ2-7; d_gene: NA; CDR3aa: CASRSEETGSYEQYF; CDR3nt: TGTGCCAGCAGGTCGGAGGAGACAGGATCCTACGAGCAGTACTTC
v_gene: TRBV28; abundance: NA; len: 14; j_gene: TRBJ2-1; d_gene: NA; CDR3aa: CASSAGTPGLEQFF; CDR3nt: TGTGCCAGCAGTGCCGGGACTCCGGGTCTCGAGCAGTTCTTC
v_gene: TRBV7-6; abundance: NA; len: 12; j_gene: TRBJ2-1; d_gene: NA; CDR3aa: CASSLRGNEQFF; CDR3nt: TGTGCCAGCAGCTTAAGGGGCAATGAGCAGTTCTTC
v_gene: TRBV4-3; abundance: NA; len: 15; j_gene: TRBJ2-1; d_gene: NA; CDR3aa: CASSQGGQGGNEQFF; CDR3nt: TGCGCCAGCAGCCAAGGCGGTCAGGGAGGCAATGAGCAGTTCTTC
v_gene: TRBV11-2; abundance: once; len: 16; j_gene: TRBJ1-1; d_gene: NA; CDR3aa: CASSLGGGVGDTEAFF; CDR3nt: TGTGCCAGCAGCCTAGGGGGTGGGGTCGGGGACACTGAAGCTTTCTTT
v_gene: TRBV19; abundance: NA; len: 15; j_gene: TRBJ1-5; d_gene: NA; CDR3aa: CASRLDSNVFQPQHF; CDR3nt: TGTGCCAGTAGGCTCGACAGCAACGTTTTCCAGCCCCAGCATTTT
v_gene: TRBV7-2; abundance: NA; len: 14; j_gene: TRBJ1-3; d_gene: NA; CDR3aa: CASSLNQVGNTIYF; CDR3nt: TGTGCCAGCAGCTTAAATCAGGTCGGAAACACCATATATTTT
v_gene: TRBV7-9; abundance: NA; len: 15; j_gene: TRBJ2-2; d_gene: TRBD1; CDR3aa: CASSPLDRATGELFF; CDR3nt: TGTGCCAGCAGCCCTCTCGACAGGGCCACCGGGGAGCTGTTTTTT
v_gene: TRBV6-6; abundance: NA; len: 14; j_gene: TRBJ1-1; d_gene: NA; CDR3aa: CASSSQGPWEEAFF; CDR3nt: TGTGCCAGCAGTTCCCAAGGACCTTGGGAGGAAGCTTTCTTT
v_gene: TRBV28; abundance: NA; len: 15; j_gene: TRBJ1-2; d_gene: NA; CDR3aa: CASSFTGRSIGGYTF; CDR3nt: TGTGCCAGCAGTTTTACAGGACGGTCAATAGGCGGCTACACCTTC
v_gene: TRBV4-1; abundance: once; len: 15; j_gene: TRBJ2-3; d_gene: NA; CDR3aa: CASSQDEEVWGTQYF; CDR3nt: TGCGCCAGCAGCCAAGATGAGGAGGTATGGGGAACGCAGTATTTT
v_gene: TRBV27; abundance: NA; len: 15; j_gene: TRBJ1-1; d_gene: NA; CDR3aa: CASSMNRAVNTEAFF; CDR3nt: TGTGCCAGCAGTATGAACAGGGCCGTGAACACTGAAGCTTTCTTT
v_gene: TRBV11-2; abundance: NA; len: 19; j_gene: TRBJ2-7; d_gene: TRBD1; CDR3aa: CASSLGPVQGPSSSYEQYF; CDR3nt: TGTGCCAGCAGCTTAGGACCTGTACAGGGGCCCTCGAGCTCCTACGAGCAGTACTTC
v_gene: TRBV7-8; abundance: NA; len: 19; j_gene: TRBJ1-3; d_gene: NA; CDR3aa: CASSLGDTLLQYSGNTIYF; CDR3nt: TGTGCCAGCAGCTTAGGGGACACCTTACTACAATACTCTGGAAACACCATATATTTT
v_gene: TRBV6-5; abundance: NA; len: 12; j_gene: TRBJ1-2; d_gene: NA; CDR3aa: CASSYRGKGYTF; CDR3nt: TGTGCCAGCAGTTACCGGGGGAAGGGCTACACCTTC
v_gene: TRBV9; abundance: NA; len: 12; j_gene: TRBJ2-5; d_gene: NA; CDR3aa: CASNSGEETQYF; CDR3nt: TGTGCCAGCAACTCGGGTGAAGAGACCCAGTACTTC
v_gene: TRBV7-8; abundance: few; len: 14; j_gene: TRBJ1-5; d_gene: NA; CDR3aa: CASSLTQVNQPQHF; CDR3nt: TGTGCCAGCAGCTTAACTCAAGTCAATCAGCCCCAGCATTTT
v_gene: TRBV6-1; abundance: NA; len: 14; j_gene: TRBJ2-7; d_gene: TRBD2; CDR3aa: CASSDRGGLDEQYF; CDR3nt: TGTGCCAGCAGCGATCGGGGGGGGTTGGACGAGCAGTACTTC
v_gene: TRBV9; abundance: NA; len: 13; j_gene: TRBJ2-1; d_gene: NA; CDR3aa: CASSVDGGNEQFF; CDR3nt: TGTGCCAGCAGCGTAGACGGGGGTAATGAGCAGTTCTTC
v_gene: TRBV29-1; abundance: NA; len: 13; j_gene: TRBJ1-3; d_gene: TRBD1; CDR3aa: CSVGTVYGNTIYF; CDR3nt: TGCAGCGTGGGGACAGTCTACGGAAACACCATATATTTT
v_gene: TRBV27; abundance: NA; len: 13; j_gene: TRBJ1-2; d_gene: NA; CDR3aa: CASSSAGLYGYTF; CDR3nt: TGTGCCAGCAGTTCTGCGGGCCTCTATGGCTACACCTTC
v_gene: TRBV2; abundance: NA; len: 13; j_gene: TRBJ2-3; d_gene: TRBD2; CDR3aa: CASDWGGTDTQYF; CDR3nt: TGTGCCAGCGACTGGGGGGGGACAGATACGCAGTATTTT
v_gene: TRBV9; abundance: NA; len: 14; j_gene: TRBJ2-7; d_gene: TRBD2; CDR3aa: CASSESGGRHEQYF; CDR3nt: TGTGCCAGCAGCGAGTCGGGGGGGAGACACGAGCAGTACTTC
v_gene: TRBV10-3; abundance: NA; len: 11; j_gene: TRBJ1-1; d_gene: NA; CDR3aa: CAIRERTEAFF; CDR3nt: TGTGCCATCAGGGAGCGCACTGAAGCTTTCTTT
v_gene: TRBV6-5; abundance: NA; len: 15; j_gene: TRBJ1-6; d_gene: TRBD1; CDR3aa: CASKQGAVGNSPLHF; CDR3nt: TGTGCCAGCAAACAGGGGGCAGTCGGGAATTCACCCCTCCACTTT
v_gene: TRBV6-1; abundance: NA; len: 17; j_gene: TRBJ1-2; d_gene: TRBD1; CDR3aa: CASSETTGWTGSYGYTF; CDR3nt: TGTGCCAGCAGTGAAACTACGGGGTGGACAGGGTCCTATGGCTACACCTTC
v_gene: TRBV28; abundance: NA; len: 15; j_gene: TRBJ1-5; d_gene: TRBD1; CDR3aa: CASTGTGEMGQPQHF; CDR3nt: TGTGCCAGCACCGGGACAGGGGAGATGGGTCAGCCCCAGCATTTT
v_gene: TRBV6-6; abundance: NA; len: 13; j_gene: TRBJ1-2; d_gene: TRBD1; CDR3aa: CASSTQWTGGYTF; CDR3nt: TGTGCCAGCAGTACCCAGTGGACAGGTGGCTACACCTTC
v_gene: TRBV19; abundance: NA; len: 16; j_gene: TRBJ1-5; d_gene: NA; CDR3aa: CASTNEGGELNQPQHF; CDR3nt: TGTGCCAGTACCAATGAGGGGGGGGAACTTAATCAGCCCCAGCATTTT
v_gene: TRBV7-2; abundance: NA; len: 15; j_gene: TRBJ1-2; d_gene: TRBD1; CDR3aa: CASSLSTGNNYGYTF; CDR3nt: TGTGCCAGCAGCCTATCGACAGGGAACAACTATGGCTACACCTTC
v_gene: TRBV4-3; abundance: NA; len: 19; j_gene: TRBJ1-1; d_gene: TRBD1; CDR3aa: CASSQVHRDRGRGDTEAFF; CDR3nt: TGCGCCAGCAGCCAAGTTCACCGGGACAGGGGGCGCGGGGACACTGAAGCTTTCTTT